The 23 T cell receptor beta chains below all came from one sample that was sequenced in a study of siplizumab effects on memory and regulatory T cells. Generated by immunoSEQ multiplex PCR, the TCRdb table keeps only in-frame clones and is missing some. In the table there are some 97,000 clones, around 92% of which are singletons. The source material was CD4+ T cells sorted from blood. The receptors were sampled from a human donor in good health.

V gene TRBV21-1 combines with J gene TRBJ2-7; TRBD2 is the table's D call and was not checked against the DNA. TRBV21-1 is a listed pseudogene. This CDR3 has 14 amino acids. CDR3 region: CASSKGGSQYEQYF. CDR3 sequence (DNA): TGTGCCAGCAGCAAAGGAGGGTCGCAGTACGAGCAGTACTTC.

V gene TRBV15 combines with J gene TRBJ1-2; D might be TRBD1 (6 bases). CDR1 is LNHNV and CDR2 is YYDKDF in the germline V gene (reference sequence). Trimming removed 1 base at V and 0 bases at J, with 15 bases between. CDR3 length equals 17 residues. The CDR3 spells CATSRVRGATSNYGYTF. The CDR3 DNA follows: TGTGCCACCAGCAGAGTCAGGGGCGCTACCTCTAACTATGGCTACACCTTC.

The V gene is TRBV7-3, the J gene TRBJ2-1, with D perhaps TRBD1 (5 bases). The germline CDR1 and CDR2 sequences are SGHTA and FQGTGA. V lost 5 bases to trimming and J lost 4 bases, with 9 bases between them. The CDR3 contains 13 residues. The CDR3 sequence: CASSLDSYNEQFF. The CDR3 region has the DNA TGTGCCAGCAGCCTAGACAGTTACAATGAGCAGTTCTTC.

The J gene is TRBJ2-5, the V gene TRBV5-5; a weak D match, TRBD1 (5 bases). The CDR3 contains 13 residues. CDR1 is SGHKS, CDR2 YYEKEE, per germline (reference sequence). The germline V and J ends were trimmed by 0 bases and 7 bases, with 10 bases remaining between them. The CDR3 region has the DNA TGTGCCAGCAGCTTGGCTGGGGCGGTGACCCAGTACTTC. Translating it yields CASSLAGAVTQYF.

In its sample, this clone was seen a few times. The chain employs TRBV9 and TRBJ1-1; 8 nucleotides match TRBD1. Germline assignment: CDR1 SGDLS and CDR2 YYNGEE. The CDR3 has 16 residues. Unmatched junction bases numbered 8, after V lost 3 bases and J lost 1 base. The CDR3 is CASSAGQGNANTEAFF. CDR3 in DNA: TGTGCCAGCAGCGCCGGACAGGGCAATGCGAACACTGAAGCTTTCTTT.

The chain couples TRBV21-1 to TRBJ1-4. TRBV21-1 is a pseudogene locus. This CDR3 contains 15 residues. CDR3 residues: CASSKGDSGGEKLFF. For the CDR3, the DNA is TGTGCCAGCAGCAAAGGAGATTCCGGGGGGGAAAAACTGTTTTTT.

The chain carries TRBV5-4 and TRBJ1-2; D is uncertain. Trimming pared 2 bases from V and 3 bases from J, leaving 14 bases between. Germline lookup yields CDR1 SGHNT and CDR2 YYREEE (reference sequence). The CDR3 spans 15 residues. CDR3 residues: CASSFGLAFDYGYTF. The CDR3 DNA reads TGTGCCAGCAGCTTTGGTTTGGCGTTCGACTATGGCTACACCTTC.

This chain connects TRBV6-5 to TRBJ2-7; D might be TRBD1 (5 bases). The V end was cut by 4 bases, the J end by 9 bases, with 10 bases between. The CDR3 spans 11 residues. The germline gives CDR1 MNHEY, CDR2 SVGAGI. The CDR3 DNA reads as TGTGCCAGCAGTTTGAGTACAGGGCAGTACTTC. This encodes CASSLSTGQYF.

The V gene is TRBV5-1, the J gene TRBJ1-2; 9 positions agree with TRBD1. The CDR3 spans 15 residues. With 5 bases clipped from V and 2 bases from J, the junction kept 7 bases outside the gene matches. Per the germline V gene, CDR1 is SGHRS and CDR2 is YFSETQ. The CDR3 loop reads CASRLAGTGNYGYTF. In nucleotides, the CDR3 is TGCGCCAGCAGGCTAGCCGGGACAGGGAACTATGGCTACACCTTC.

This rearrangement joins TRBV10-3 to TRBJ1-2; no reliable D call. V lost 3 bases and J 5 bases, leaving 10 bases between the germline ends. The CDR3 spans 13 residues. The germline V gene has CDR1 ENHRY and CDR2 SYGVKD. The CDR3 region has the DNA TGTGCCATCAGTGATAGTCAGAAGTATGGCTACACCTTC. Protein sequence: CAISDSQKYGYTF.

V usage is TRBV5-1 and J usage is TRBJ1-5, with TRBD1 matching 7 bases. V trimming: 4 bases; J trimming: 2 bases; junction bases outside the gene matches: 3. CDR1 SGHRS and CDR2 YFSETQ come from the germline V gene. The CDR3 contains 14 residues. CDR3 sequence: CASSVGQGNQPQHF. The CDR3 nucleotides are TGCGCCAGCAGCGTTGGACAGGGCAATCAGCCCCAGCATTTT.

The chain carries TRBV4-1 and TRBJ2-1, with TRBD1 identical over 9 bases. Germline V CDR1 and CDR2: MGHRA, YSYEKL. The CDR3 loop spans 14 amino acids. The J segment lost 4 bases and the V segment lost 6 bases, leaving 4 bases of the junction unmatched. Written as DNA, the CDR3 is TGCGCCAGCAGAGCGACAGGGGGGTACAATGAGCAGTTCTTC. This sequence encodes CASRATGGYNEQFF.

This chain joins TRBV5-6 and TRBJ2-3, with D hard to call. With 2 bases removed from V and 5 bases from J, the gap between germline ends came to 3 bases. Per the germline V gene, CDR1 is SGHDT and CDR2 is YYEEEE. This CDR3 is 11 amino acids long. In DNA form, the CDR3 reads TGTGCCAGCAGCTTCGGAGATACGCAGTATTTT. Residues: CASSFGDTQYF.

This clone was picked up one time. This sequence joins TRBV19 and TRBJ1-6; 9 nucleotides agree with TRBD1. Trimming cost V 7 bases and J 7 bases; bases outside gene matches: 11. CDR1 is LNHDA, CDR2 SQIVND, per germline (reference sequence). The CDR3 is made up of 16 amino acids. The CDR3 DNA reads as TGTGCCAGTAAACAAACGGGACAGGGCGGGAATTCACCCCTCCACTTT. Amino acid sequence: CASKQTGQGGNSPLHF.

This chain connects TRBV19 to TRBJ1-2; 8 bases are a match to TRBD1. The CDR3 has 18 amino acids. With V trimmed by 3 bases and J by 4 bases, 16 bases remained unmatched. Looked up from germline, CDR1 is LNHDA and CDR2 is SQIVND (reference sequence). The CDR3, as DNA: TGTGCCAGTAGTATCCTCACAGGGGGAGATCCCATTCGCTATGGCTACACCTTC. Its translation is CASSILTGGDPIRYGYTF.

The chain joins TRBV4-1 to TRBJ2-2; D may be TRBD2 (6 bases). Trimming removed 0 bases from V and 5 bases from J, with 16 bases in between. The CDR3 covers 17 residues. Germline V gene sequence: CDR1 MGHRA, CDR2 YSYEKL. As DNA, the CDR3 is TGCGCCAGCAGCCAAGATTTTTGGCGGGCGGGAACCGGGGAGCTGTTTTTT. Its translation: CASSQDFWRAGTGELFF.

The V call is TRBV10-3, the J call TRBJ1-4; D might be TRBD1 (6 bases). The CDR3 covers 13 residues. Per the germline V gene, CDR1 is ENHRY and CDR2 is SYGVKD. V shed 8 bases and J shed 7 bases, with 14 bases lying between them. The CDR3 DNA follows: TGTGCCATCTCGCCCGACAGGTCTGAAAAACTGTTTTTT. Protein: CAISPDRSEKLFF.

This clone was counted a few times. The chain is built from TRBV18 and TRBJ1-1; D ambiguous. The CDR3 spans 13 residues. Per the germline V gene, CDR1 is KGHSH and CDR2 is LQKENI. Trimming cost V 2 bases and J 1 base, with 5 bases left between them. CDR3 residues: CASSPAGNTEAFF. The CDR3 nucleotides read TGTGCCAGCTCACCAGCGGGGAACACTGAAGCTTTCTTT.

The rearrangement links TRBV6-5 to TRBJ1-2; 8 nucleotides line up with TRBD1. Germline assignment: CDR1 MNHEY and CDR2 SVGAGI. J was trimmed by 8 bases and V by 8 bases; bases with no gene match: 7. This CDR3 has 12 amino acids. The chain's CDR3 is CASRPGTGGYTF. As DNA, the CDR3 is TGTGCCAGCCGTCCCGGGACAGGCGGCTACACCTTC.

This clone was observed a few times. Other nucleotide sequences from this sample produce the same CDR3. The chain combines TRBV7-2 with TRBJ2-5, with D unclear. This CDR3 contains 13 residues. The germline V gene encodes CDR1 SGHTA and CDR2 FQGNSA. The ends were cut back, 1 base at V and 4 bases at J, with 7 bases in the middle. This CDR3 is CASSLGPLETQYF. CDR3 coding DNA: TGTGCCAGCAGCTTAGGGCCTCTAGAGACCCAGTACTTC.

This chain uses TRBV30 with TRBJ1-5; TRBD1 is a possible D gene (6 bases). Germline loops: CDR1 GTSNPN, CDR2 SVGIG (reference sequence). V was cut by 0 bases and J by 2 bases, with 14 bases left in between. The CDR3 covers 16 residues. The CDR3: CAWSVGTHKGNQPQHF. DNA for the CDR3: TGTGCCTGGAGTGTAGGGACACATAAGGGCAATCAGCCCCAGCATTTT.

This clone came up once. The chain recombines TRBV4-1 with TRBJ2-7; a weak D match, TRBD2 (5 bases). V dropped 6 bases and J dropped 2 bases, with 11 bases sitting between them. This CDR3 comprises 13 residues. CDR1 is MGHRA and CDR2 is YSYEKL in the germline V gene. CDR3 sequence (DNA): TGCGCCAGCAGTCCGCGGGCGACCTACGAGCAGTACTTC. This translates into CASSPRATYEQYF.

The chain recombines TRBV28 with TRBJ1-2; a weak D match, TRBD1 (5 bases). Germline CDR1 MDHEN, CDR2 SYDVKM. The CDR3 consists of 12 residues. The ends were cut back, 9 bases at V and 5 bases at J, with 13 bases in the middle. Here the CDR3 DNA reads TGTGCCAGTGGACAAAATGTTTATGGCTACACCTTC. Its translation: CASGQNVYGYTF.